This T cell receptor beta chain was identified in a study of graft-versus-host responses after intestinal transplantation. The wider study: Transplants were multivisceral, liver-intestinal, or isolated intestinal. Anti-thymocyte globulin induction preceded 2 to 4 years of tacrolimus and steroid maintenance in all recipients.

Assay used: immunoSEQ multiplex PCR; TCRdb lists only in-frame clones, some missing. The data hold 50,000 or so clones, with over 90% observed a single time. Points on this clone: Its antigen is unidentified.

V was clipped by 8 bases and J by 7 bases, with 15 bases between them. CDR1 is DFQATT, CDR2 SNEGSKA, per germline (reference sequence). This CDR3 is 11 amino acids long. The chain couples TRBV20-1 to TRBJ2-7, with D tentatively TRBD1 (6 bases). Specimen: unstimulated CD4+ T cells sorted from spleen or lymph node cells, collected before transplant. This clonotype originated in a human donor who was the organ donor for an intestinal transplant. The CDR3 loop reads CSTGRFREQYF. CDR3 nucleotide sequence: TGCAGTACAGGGCGCTTTCGAGAGCAGTACTTC.